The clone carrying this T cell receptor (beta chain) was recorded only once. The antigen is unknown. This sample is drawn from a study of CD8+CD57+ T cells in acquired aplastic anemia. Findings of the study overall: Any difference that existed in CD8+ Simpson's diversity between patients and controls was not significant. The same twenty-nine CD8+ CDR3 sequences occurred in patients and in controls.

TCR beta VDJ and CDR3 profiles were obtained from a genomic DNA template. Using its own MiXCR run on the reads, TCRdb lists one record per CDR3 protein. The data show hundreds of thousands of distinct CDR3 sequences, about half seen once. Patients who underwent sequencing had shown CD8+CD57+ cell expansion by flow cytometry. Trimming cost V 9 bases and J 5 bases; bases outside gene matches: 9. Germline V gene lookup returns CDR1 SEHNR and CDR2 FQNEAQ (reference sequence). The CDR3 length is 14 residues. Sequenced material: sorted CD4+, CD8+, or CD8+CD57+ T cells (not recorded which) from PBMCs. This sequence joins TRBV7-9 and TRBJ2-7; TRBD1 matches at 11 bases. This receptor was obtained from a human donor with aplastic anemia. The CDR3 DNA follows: TGTGCCAGTAGCCCACGGACAGGGGGCAACGAGCAGTACTTC. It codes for CASSPRTGGNEQYF.